Below are 30 T cell receptor beta chains sequenced from a single sample in a study of OX40 agonist ivuxolimab in advanced cancers. Here immunoSEQ multiplex PCR was the method, and the copy in TCRdb shows in-frame clones only, minus some. The table includes 75,000 to 95,000 clones, less than 85% detected once. The material was CD4+ or CD8+ T cells sorted from blood, obtained in a trial of the OX40 agonist ivuxolimab. Receptors were obtained from an adult with an advanced solid tumor such as melanoma, head and neck, liver or kidney cancer.

Details on this clone: Within the sample, other DNA sequences also encode this same CDR3. This chain joins TRBV5-1 and TRBJ2-3, with a weak D call TRBD2 (5 bases). Trimming took 0 bases from V and 3 from J, leaving 5 bases between them. Germline CDR1 reads SGHRS; CDR2 reads YFSETQ. The CDR3 spans 13 residues. The CDR3 DNA follows: TGCGCCAGCAGCTTGGCGGGAACAGATACGCAGTATTTT. Its protein product is CASSLAGTDTQYF.

Here the CDR3 DNA reads TGTGCCAGCAGTTTAGGGGCAGGGGGCGGCCATGGCTACACCTTC. It translates to CASSLGAGGGHGYTF. The J gene is TRBJ1-2, the V gene TRBV28; 8 positions agree with TRBD1. Germline V CDR1 and CDR2: MDHEN, SYDVKM. The V segment lost 2 bases and the J segment 6 bases; nucleotides outside the gene matches: 8. This CDR3 is built from 15 residues.

This clone was picked up a small number of times. The J gene is TRBJ1-4, the V gene TRBV9, with D perhaps TRBD1 (6 bases). The CDR3 totals 15 residues. Trimming took 6 bases from V and 3 from J, leaving 15 bases between them. The V gene's germline CDR1 is SGDLS and CDR2 YYNGEE. CDR3 region: CASTSRGGPNEKLFF. The CDR3 DNA reads TGTGCCAGCACGAGCAGGGGTGGACCTAATGAAAAACTGTTTTTT.

The chain uses TRBV6-6 and TRBJ1-1; D gene ambiguous. The CDR3 sequence is 14 residues long. The V and J ends lost 2 bases and 0 bases respectively, with 7 bases between them. The germline V gene has CDR1 MNHNY and CDR2 SVGAGI (reference sequence). The CDR3 reads CASSYRGLNTEAFF. For the CDR3, the DNA is TGTGCCAGCAGTTACCGGGGATTGAACACTGAAGCTTTCTTT.

A few counts support this clone. The V gene is TRBV19, the J gene TRBJ1-2; D remains unclear. Germline values: CDR1 LNHDA, CDR2 SQIVND (reference sequence). The CDR3 runs 12 residues. V was shortened by 6 bases and J by 8 bases, with 13 bases between the two germline ends. The chain's CDR3 is CASSLQDAGYTF. The DNA for the CDR3 is TGTGCCAGTAGCCTCCAGGACGCCGGCTACACCTTC.

The chain joins TRBV19 to TRBJ1-4; tentative D call: TRBD1 (5 bases). This CDR3 comprises 14 residues. Trimming stripped 3 bases from V and 8 bases from J, with 13 bases between. Germline CDR1 reads LNHDA; CDR2 reads SQIVND (reference sequence). CDR3 in amino acids: CASSIDRGKEKLFF. CDR3 sequence (DNA): TGTGCCAGTAGTATCGACCGGGGGAAGGAAAAACTGTTTTTT.

The sample holds a few counts of this clone. The chain links TRBV19 to TRBJ2-5; D call uncertain. CDR1 and CDR2 (germline): LNHDA, SQIVND (reference sequence). The CDR3 is 15 residues long. V was shortened by 8 bases and J by 2 bases, with 18 bases between the two germline ends. CDR3 nucleotide sequence: TGTGCCAGTGGACCAGGAAGGCGGTCTCAAGAGACCCAGTACTTC. Residues: CASGPGRRSQETQYF. The full variable domain, in which reference TRBV19 and TRBJ2-5 provide the parts outside the CDR3, is DGGITQSPKYLFRKEGQNVTLSCEQNLNHDAMYWYRQDPGQGLRLIYYSQIVNDFQKGDIAEGYSVSREKKESFPLTVTSAQKNPTAFYLCASGPGRRSQETQYFGPGTRLLVL.

This clone was recorded a few times. The chain joins TRBV6-1 to TRBJ1-2; no definite D call. V was pared by 3 bases and J by 6 bases, with 11 bases between. The CDR3 is 13 amino acids. The germline gives CDR1 MNHNS, CDR2 SASEGT. This chain's CDR3 is CASSDSIQDGYTF. CDR3 nucleotides: TGTGCCAGCAGTGATTCAATCCAGGATGGCTACACCTTC.

The chain is built from TRBV19 and TRBJ2-7, with 8 bases fitting TRBD1. The CDR3 runs 17 residues. Germline lookup yields CDR1 LNHDA and CDR2 SQIVND (reference sequence). With 2 bases clipped from V and 1 base from J, the junction kept 10 bases outside the gene matches. CDR3 DNA sequence: TGTGCCAGTAGTATACCCTCTAGGACAGGGTCGTCCTACGAGCAGTACTTC. Its translation is CASSIPSRTGSSYEQYF. The whole variable domain, remainder taken from reference TRBV19 and TRBJ2-7, is DGGITQSPKYLFRKEGQNVTLSCEQNLNHDAMYWYRQDPGQGLRLIYYSQIVNDFQKGDIAEGYSVSREKKESFPLTVTSAQKNPTAFYLCASSIPSRTGSSYEQYFGPGTRLTVT.

The chain uses TRBV19 and TRBJ1-5, with 9 bases identical to TRBD1. V lost 5 bases, J lost 7 bases, and 9 bases stayed unmatched. Looked up from germline, CDR1 is LNHDA and CDR2 is SQIVND (reference sequence). The CDR3 extends over 15 amino acids. CDR3 in DNA: TGTGCCAGTAGTCCGGACAGGGGTTATGGCCAGCCCCAGCATTTT. Encoded protein: CASSPDRGYGQPQHF.

This clone has just one count. The rearrangement joins TRBV27 to TRBJ2-7, with 7 bases lining up with TRBD1. V was pared by 6 bases and J by 3 bases, with 14 bases of the junction left unmatched. The CDR3 consists of 16 residues. The germline V gene has CDR1 MNHEY and CDR2 SMNVEV (reference sequence). CDR3 residues: CASSPSLGQSIYEQYF. For the CDR3, the DNA is TGTGCCAGCAGCCCATCCTTGGGACAGTCCATCTACGAGCAGTACTTC.

The rearrangement links TRBV7-9 to TRBJ2-2; D remains unclear. Trimming removed 5 bases from V and 5 bases from J, with 21 bases in between. Germline V CDR1 and CDR2: SEHNR, FQNEAQ (reference sequence). The CDR3 totals 17 residues. CDR3 in amino acids: CASSLSRWLDSTGELFF. The DNA of the CDR3 is TGTGCCAGCAGCCTATCCCGGTGGCTCGATAGTACCGGGGAGCTGTTTTTT.

The chain combines TRBV5-6 with TRBJ2-6; D is undetermined. This CDR3 has 15 amino acids. The germline CDR1 and CDR2 sequences are SGHDT and YYEEEE. Between the trimmed V and J ends, which lost 4 bases and 6 bases, there was a span of 14 bases. This CDR3 is CASSLDASEANVLTF. The CDR3 region has the DNA TGTGCCAGCAGCCTGGACGCTTCGGAGGCCAACGTCCTGACTTTC.

The chain uses TRBV4-2 and TRBJ1-2; D ambiguous. The length of the CDR3 is 14 residues. The germline gives CDR1 LGHNA, CDR2 YNFKEQ. Trimming cost V 0 bases and J 4 bases, with 9 bases left between them. The CDR3 here is CASSQEGHTYGYTF. In DNA form, the CDR3 reads TGTGCCAGCAGCCAAGAAGGCCACACCTATGGCTACACCTTC.

J is TRBJ2-1 and V is TRBV5-1; D uncertain. Trimming left V 2 bases short and J 2 bases short, with 8 bases between. Germline V lookup: CDR1 SGHRS, CDR2 YFSETQ. The CDR3 contains 14 residues. In DNA form, the CDR3 reads TGCGCCAGCAGCTTAGGAGCCGCCTACAATGAGCAGTTCTTC. Translated, it gives CASSLGAAYNEQFF.

This clone was counted a few times. This chain uses TRBV14 with TRBJ1-2, with 7 bases matching TRBD1. This CDR3 region has 14 residues. Germline V gene lookup returns CDR1 SGHDN and CDR2 FVKESK. With V trimmed by 6 bases and J by 8 bases, 12 bases remained unmatched. Here the CDR3 DNA reads TGTGCCAGCAGTCGATTAGGACAGGTTGGCGGCTACACCTTC. Amino acid sequence: CASSRLGQVGGYTF.

This chain connects TRBV10-2 to TRBJ2-1, with D perhaps matching TRBD1 (6 bases). The V end was cut by 6 bases, the J end by 4 bases, with 10 bases between. The CDR3 covers 13 residues. In germline, CDR1 is WSHSY, CDR2 SAAADI. The CDR3 here is CASSWTDYNEQFF. In nucleotides, the CDR3 is TGCGCCAGCAGCTGGACAGATTACAATGAGCAGTTCTTC.

The CDR3 reads CASRRLPQETQYF. As DNA, the CDR3 is TGTGCCAGCAGACGACTTCCCCAAGAGACCCAGTACTTC. The chain couples TRBV19 to TRBJ2-5; the D is unclear. The germline V gene encodes CDR1 LNHDA and CDR2 SQIVND (reference sequence). This CDR3 comprises 13 residues. Trimming pared 9 bases from V and 1 base from J, leaving 12 bases between.

The chain combines TRBV6-5 with TRBJ1-6, with a weak D call TRBD1 (5 bases). Deletions cut 6 bases from V and 6 bases from J, with 15 bases between. In germline, CDR1 is MNHEY, CDR2 SVGAGI. CDR3 length: 15 residues. For the CDR3, the DNA is TGTGCCAGCAGAGAACAGGTCGATTCTAATTCACCCCTCCACTTT. Translated: CASREQVDSNSPLHF.

This clone has only a few counts. The rearrangement joins TRBV5-1 to TRBJ2-7; D gene uncertain. This CDR3 has 15 amino acids. The germline V gene encodes CDR1 SGHRS and CDR2 YFSETQ. Trimming took off 0 bases at V and 2 bases at J, with 12 bases between the two ends. CDR3 nucleotides: TGCGCCAGCAGCTTGGAGGCACGCACTACCTACGAGCAGTACTTC. Encoded protein: CASSLEARTTYEQYF.

V and J are TRBV7-2 and TRBJ1-3; 7 bases align to TRBD1. The length of the CDR3 is 17 residues. Unmatched junction bases numbered 9, after V lost 4 bases and J lost 0 bases. CDR1 and CDR2 (germline): SGHTA, FQGNSA. The CDR3 DNA is TGTGCCAGCAGCTCCAGCCCACAGGGGATCTCTGGAAACACCATATATTTT. This gives the protein CASSSSPQGISGNTIYF.

In DNA form, the CDR3 reads TGTGCCAGCAGTCGACTAGCGGGATCTAATGAGCAGTTCTTC. Residues: CASSRLAGSNEQFF. The V call is TRBV6-4, the J call TRBJ2-1; 11 positions match TRBD2. The ends lost 5 bases at V and 7 bases at J; junction bases unmatched: 4. The germline V gene encodes CDR1 MRHNA and CDR2 SNTAGT. The CDR3 consists of 14 residues.

The chain combines TRBV7-9 with TRBJ1-4; a weak D match, TRBD1 (5 bases). This CDR3 has 16 amino acids. Germline assignment: CDR1 SEHNR and CDR2 FQNEAQ (reference sequence). V lost 1 base and J lost 0, with 9 bases in between. CDR3 loop: CASSLGDRTTNEKLFF. The CDR3 DNA reads as TGTGCCAGCAGCTTAGGAGACAGAACAACTAATGAAAAACTGTTTTTT.

This clone was detected a few times. J is TRBJ2-2 and V is TRBV6-1; D is unresolved. Germline V gene lookup returns CDR1 MNHNS and CDR2 SASEGT. V was clipped by 1 base and J by 0 bases, with 9 bases between them. The CDR3 consists of 16 residues. Here the CDR3 reads CASSEVDTTNTGELFF. CDR3 in DNA: TGTGCCAGCAGTGAAGTCGATACCACGAACACCGGGGAGCTGTTTTTT.

The CDR3 DNA sequence: TGTGCCAGCAGTCCGGGACAGCTTAATTCACCCCTCCACTTT. This gives the protein CASSPGQLNSPLHF. V usage is TRBV6-5 and J usage is TRBJ1-6; TRBD1 matches at 7 bases. Germline CDR1 MNHEY, CDR2 SVGAGI. The CDR3 has 14 residues. V lost 5 bases to trimming and J lost 6 bases; unmatched junction nucleotides: 4.

The CDR3: CAISAGTGRVNTEAFF. CDR3 coding DNA: TGTGCCATCAGTGCGGGGACAGGCCGAGTGAACACTGAAGCTTTCTTT. The V call is TRBV10-3, the J call TRBJ1-1; 8 nucleotides line up with TRBD1. After removal of 4 bases from V and 0 bases from J, the junction contained 7 bases not matched to a gene. The CDR3 runs 16 residues. Looked up from germline, CDR1 is ENHRY and CDR2 is SYGVKD.

V is TRBV5-1 and J is TRBJ1-1; D is perhaps TRBD1 (5 bases). This CDR3 region has 16 residues. Trimming pared 4 bases from V and 5 bases from J, leaving 21 bases between. CDR1 is SGHRS and CDR2 is YFSETQ in the germline V gene. Written as DNA, the CDR3 is TGCGCCAGCAGCATAAACCTCCAGGGAGGAGGTACTGAAGCTTTCTTT. It encodes CASSINLQGGGTEAFF.

This chain uses TRBV6-5 with TRBJ2-7, with D maybe TRBD1 (6 bases). The CDR3 contains 15 residues. CDR1 and CDR2 from the germline V gene are MNHEY and SVGAGI. Trimming removed 5 bases at V and 3 bases at J, with 17 bases between. The CDR3 region has the DNA TGTGCCAGCAGTGCTAGGGACATCCCTTTCTACGAGCAGTACTTC. Residues: CASSARDIPFYEQYF.

The chain uses TRBV6-4 and TRBJ1-4; D perhaps matches TRBD1 (6 bases). V gave up 4 bases and J gave up 10 bases, with 13 bases separating them. Germline loops: CDR1 MRHNA, CDR2 SNTAGT. The CDR3 covers 13 residues. The CDR3 sequence: CASSAVRGGKLFF. CDR3 DNA: TGTGCCAGCAGTGCCGTTAGGGGGGGAAAACTGTTTTTT.

The rearrangement uses TRBV18 and TRBJ1-1; D is perhaps TRBD1 (6 bases). Germline V gene data show CDR1 as KGHSH and CDR2 as LQKENI. V lost 2 bases, J lost 4 bases, and 8 bases lay in between. CDR3 size: 13 residues. The chain's CDR3 is CASSPDRTTEAFF. In DNA, the CDR3 is TGTGCCAGCTCACCAGACAGGACCACTGAAGCTTTCTTT.